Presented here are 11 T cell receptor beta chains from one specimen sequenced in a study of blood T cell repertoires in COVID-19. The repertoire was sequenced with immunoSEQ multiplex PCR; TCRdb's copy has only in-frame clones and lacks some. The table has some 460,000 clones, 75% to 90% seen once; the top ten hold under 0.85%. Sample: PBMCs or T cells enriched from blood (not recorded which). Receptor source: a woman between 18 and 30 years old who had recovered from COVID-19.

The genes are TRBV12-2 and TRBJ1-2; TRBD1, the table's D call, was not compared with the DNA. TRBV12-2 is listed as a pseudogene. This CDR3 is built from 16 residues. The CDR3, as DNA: TGTGCAAGTCGCTTAGCATGGGGCAGAATACACTATGGCTACACCTTC. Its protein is CASRLAWGRIHYGYTF.

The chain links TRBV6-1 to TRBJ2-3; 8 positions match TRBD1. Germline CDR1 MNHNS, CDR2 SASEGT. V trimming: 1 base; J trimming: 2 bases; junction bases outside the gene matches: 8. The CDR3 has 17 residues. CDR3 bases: TGTGCCAGCAGTGAAGGTCAGGGGGCTCCTTTCACAGATACGCAGTATTTT. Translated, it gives CASSEGQGAPFTDTQYF.

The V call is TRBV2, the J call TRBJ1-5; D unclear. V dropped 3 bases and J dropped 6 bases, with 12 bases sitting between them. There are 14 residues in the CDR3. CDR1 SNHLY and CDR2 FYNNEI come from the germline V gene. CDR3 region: CASSDRDRGQPQHF. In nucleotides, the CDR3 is TGTGCCAGCAGTGATAGGGATCGGGGTCAGCCCCAGCATTTT. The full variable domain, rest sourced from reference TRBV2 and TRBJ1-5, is EPEVTQTPSHQVTQMGQEVILRCVPISNHLYFYWYRQILGQKVEFLVSFYNNEISEKSEIFDDQFSVERPDGSNFTLKIRSTKLEDSAMYFCASSDRDRGQPQHFGDGTRLSIL.

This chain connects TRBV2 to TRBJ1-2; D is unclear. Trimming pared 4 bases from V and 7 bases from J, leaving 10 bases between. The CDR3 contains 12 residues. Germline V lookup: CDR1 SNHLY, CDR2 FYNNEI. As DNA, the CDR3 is TGTGCCAGCAGTGTCAGCGTGGGTGGCTACACCTTC. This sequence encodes CASSVSVGGYTF. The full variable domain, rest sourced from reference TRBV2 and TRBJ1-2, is EPEVTQTPSHQVTQMGQEVILRCVPISNHLYFYWYRQILGQKVEFLVSFYNNEISEKSEIFDDQFSVERPDGSNFTLKIRSTKLEDSAMYFCASSVSVGGYTFGSGTRLTVV.

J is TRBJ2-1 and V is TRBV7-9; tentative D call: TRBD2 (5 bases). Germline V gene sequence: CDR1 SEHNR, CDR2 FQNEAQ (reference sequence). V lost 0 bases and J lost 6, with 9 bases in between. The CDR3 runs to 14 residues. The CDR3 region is CASSLAWGVNEQFF. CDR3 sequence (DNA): TGTGCCAGCAGCTTAGCATGGGGAGTCAATGAGCAGTTCTTC.

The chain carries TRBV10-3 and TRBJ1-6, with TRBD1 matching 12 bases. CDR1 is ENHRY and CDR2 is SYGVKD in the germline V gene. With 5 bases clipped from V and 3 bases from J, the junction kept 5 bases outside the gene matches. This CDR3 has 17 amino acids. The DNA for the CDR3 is TGTGCCATCAGTAGGGACAGGGGGCTTCGCTATAATTCACCCCTCCACTTT. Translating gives CAISRDRGLRYNSPLHF.

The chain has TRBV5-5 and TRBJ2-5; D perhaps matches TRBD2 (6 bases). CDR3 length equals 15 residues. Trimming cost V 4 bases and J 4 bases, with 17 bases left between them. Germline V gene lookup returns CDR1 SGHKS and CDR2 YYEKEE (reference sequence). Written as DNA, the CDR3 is TGTGCCAGCAGCGTGGGCTCCGGGACTGGAGAGACCCAGTACTTC. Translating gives CASSVGSGTGETQYF.

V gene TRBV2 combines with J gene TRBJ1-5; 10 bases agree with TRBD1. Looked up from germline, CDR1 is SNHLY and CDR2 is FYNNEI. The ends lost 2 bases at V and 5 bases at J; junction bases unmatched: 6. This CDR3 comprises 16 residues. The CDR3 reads CASSETGTGDHQPQHF. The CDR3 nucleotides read TGTGCCAGCAGTGAAACGGGGACAGGGGATCATCAGCCCCAGCATTTT.

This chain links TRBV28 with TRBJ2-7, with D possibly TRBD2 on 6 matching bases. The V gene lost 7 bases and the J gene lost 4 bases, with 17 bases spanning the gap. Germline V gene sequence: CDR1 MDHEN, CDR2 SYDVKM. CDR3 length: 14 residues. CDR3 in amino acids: CASTPGTLRYEQYF. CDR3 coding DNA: TGTGCCAGCACCCCCGGGACTCTCAGGTACGAGCAGTACTTC.

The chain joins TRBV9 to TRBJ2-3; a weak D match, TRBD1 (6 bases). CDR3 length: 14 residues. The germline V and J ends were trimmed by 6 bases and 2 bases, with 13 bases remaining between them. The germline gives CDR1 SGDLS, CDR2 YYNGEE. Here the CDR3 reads CASNKGQLTDTQYF. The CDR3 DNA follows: TGTGCCAGCAATAAAGGACAGCTCACAGATACGCAGTATTTT.

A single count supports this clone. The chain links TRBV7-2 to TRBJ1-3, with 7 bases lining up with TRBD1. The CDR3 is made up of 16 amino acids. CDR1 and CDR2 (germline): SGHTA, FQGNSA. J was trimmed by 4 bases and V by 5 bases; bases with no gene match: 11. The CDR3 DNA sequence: TGTGCCAGCAGCCTACAGGGGATCCAGGGAGGAAACACCATATATTTT. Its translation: CASSLQGIQGGNTIYF.